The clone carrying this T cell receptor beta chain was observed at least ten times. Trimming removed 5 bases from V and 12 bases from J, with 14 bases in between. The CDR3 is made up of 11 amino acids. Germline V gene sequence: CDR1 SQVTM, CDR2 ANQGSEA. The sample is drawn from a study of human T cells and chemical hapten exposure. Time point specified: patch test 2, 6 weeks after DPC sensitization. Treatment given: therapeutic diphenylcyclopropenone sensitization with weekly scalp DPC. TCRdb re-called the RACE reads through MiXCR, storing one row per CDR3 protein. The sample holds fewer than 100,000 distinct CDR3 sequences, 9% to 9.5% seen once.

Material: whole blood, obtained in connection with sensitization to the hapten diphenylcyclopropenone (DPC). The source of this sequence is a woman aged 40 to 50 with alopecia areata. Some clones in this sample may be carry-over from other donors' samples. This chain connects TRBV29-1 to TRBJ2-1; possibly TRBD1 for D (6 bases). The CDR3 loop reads CSVREGVGQFF. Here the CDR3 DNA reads TGCAGCGTTCGTGAGGGGGTTGGGCAGTTCTTC.